The source of this T cell receptor (beta chain) is a study of control samples from healthy donors and cancer patients. This CDR3 comprises 13 residues. Germline V gene sequence: CDR1 SGDLS, CDR2 YYNGEE. With 7 bases removed from V and 6 bases from J, the gap between germline ends came to 13 bases. Repertoires were generated with immunoSEQ multiplex PCR, while TCRdb's copy carries only in-frame clones and drops some. In the table there are 55,000 to 90,000 clones, around 82% of which are singletons. The source of this sequence is a middle-aged man in good health. The genes are TRBV9 and TRBJ1-4; no reliable D call. Material: blood. CDR3 amino acids: CASSQAADEKLFF. In nucleotides, the CDR3 is TGTGCCAGCTCCCAGGCGGCCGATGAAAAACTGTTTTTT.